Reported below is one TCR beta chain. Its cognate antigen is unknown. The data stem from a study of shared clonotypes between healthy human individuals. Study-level points and caveats: Rarefaction demonstrated incomplete sorted-subset sequencing despite large depth. Researchers found naive subsets generally carried larger estimated richness than memory subsets.

CDR3 length equals 15 residues. The germline CDR1 and CDR2 sequences are SEHNR and FQNEAQ (reference sequence). Trimming pared 5 bases from V and 0 bases from J, leaving 12 bases between. This table comes from immunoSEQ multiplex PCR, and its TCRdb copy is limited to in-frame clones, with some not included. The table has approximately 840,000 clones, around 96% seen once. Selected positively for CCR7 and CD45RO-negative, naive CD8 cells excluded terminally differentiated effector memory CD45RA+ cells. The clonotype originates from a man under 40 in good health. The material sequenced was naive CD8+ T cells sorted from blood. V is TRBV7-9 and J is TRBJ2-3; TRBD2 might be the D (6 bases). The CDR3 loop reads CASSAPRGSTDTQYF. The CDR3, as DNA: TGTGCCAGCAGCGCCCCTCGGGGGAGCACAGATACGCAGTATTTT.